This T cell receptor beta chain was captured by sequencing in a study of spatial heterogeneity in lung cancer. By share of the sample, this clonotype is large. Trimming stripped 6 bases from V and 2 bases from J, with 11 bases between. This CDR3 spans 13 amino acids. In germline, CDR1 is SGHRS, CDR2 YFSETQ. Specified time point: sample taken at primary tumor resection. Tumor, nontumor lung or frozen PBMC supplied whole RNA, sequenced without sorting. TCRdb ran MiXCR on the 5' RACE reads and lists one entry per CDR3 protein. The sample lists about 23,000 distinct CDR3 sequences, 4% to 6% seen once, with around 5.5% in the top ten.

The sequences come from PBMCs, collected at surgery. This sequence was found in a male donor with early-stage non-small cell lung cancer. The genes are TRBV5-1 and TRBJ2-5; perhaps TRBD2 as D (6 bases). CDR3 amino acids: CASTLEGQETQYF. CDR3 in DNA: TGCGCCAGCACCCTGGAGGGACAAGAGACCCAGTACTTC.